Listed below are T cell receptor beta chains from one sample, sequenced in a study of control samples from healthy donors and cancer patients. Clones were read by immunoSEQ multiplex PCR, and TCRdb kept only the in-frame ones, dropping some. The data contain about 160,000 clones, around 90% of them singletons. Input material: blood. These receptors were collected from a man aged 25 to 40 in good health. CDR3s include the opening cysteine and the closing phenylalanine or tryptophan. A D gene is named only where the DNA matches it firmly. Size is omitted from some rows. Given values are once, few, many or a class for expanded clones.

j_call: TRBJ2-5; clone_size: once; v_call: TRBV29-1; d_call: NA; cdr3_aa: CSVSSGSLQETQYF
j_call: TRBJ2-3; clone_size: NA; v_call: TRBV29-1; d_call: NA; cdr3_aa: CSVVFFGEPRGRSRVTDTQYF
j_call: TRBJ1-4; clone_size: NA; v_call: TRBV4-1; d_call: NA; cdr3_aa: CASSPVAGRDEKLFF
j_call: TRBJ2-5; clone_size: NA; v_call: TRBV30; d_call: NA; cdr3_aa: CACFEETQYF
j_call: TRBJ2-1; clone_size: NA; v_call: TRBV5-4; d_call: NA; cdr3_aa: CASSFKGNEQFF
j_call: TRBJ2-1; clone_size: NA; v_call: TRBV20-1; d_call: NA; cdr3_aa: CSASDPGTVGWYNEQFF
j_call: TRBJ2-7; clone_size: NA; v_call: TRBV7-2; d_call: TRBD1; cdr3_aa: CASSLDPGQGREQYF
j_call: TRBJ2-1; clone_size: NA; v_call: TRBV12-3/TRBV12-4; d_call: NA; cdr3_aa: CASSFSGVNEQFF
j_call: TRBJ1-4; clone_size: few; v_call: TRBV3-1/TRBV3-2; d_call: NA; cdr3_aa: CASGGTVDIGGLFF
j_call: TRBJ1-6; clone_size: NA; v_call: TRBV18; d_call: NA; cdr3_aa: CASSPIPLPYNSPLHF
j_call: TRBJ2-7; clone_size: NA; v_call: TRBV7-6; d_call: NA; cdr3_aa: CASRDPRTYEQYF
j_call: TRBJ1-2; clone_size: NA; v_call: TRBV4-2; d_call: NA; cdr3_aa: CASSQDRANYGYTF
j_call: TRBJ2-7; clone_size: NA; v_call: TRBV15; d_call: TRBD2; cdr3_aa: CATSKERGPHEQYF
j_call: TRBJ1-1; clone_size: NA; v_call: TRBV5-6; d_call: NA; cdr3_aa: CASSLPGRMNTEAFF
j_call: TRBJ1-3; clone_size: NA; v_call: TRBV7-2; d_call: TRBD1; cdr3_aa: CASSSYRGTIYF
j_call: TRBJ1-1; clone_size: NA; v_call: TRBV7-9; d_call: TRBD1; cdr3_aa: CASSPTGGTEAFF
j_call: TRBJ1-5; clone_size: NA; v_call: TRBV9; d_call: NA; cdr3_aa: CASSLGSGDQPQHF
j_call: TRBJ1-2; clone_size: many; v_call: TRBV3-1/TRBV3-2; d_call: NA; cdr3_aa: CASSTPRAEPYGYTF
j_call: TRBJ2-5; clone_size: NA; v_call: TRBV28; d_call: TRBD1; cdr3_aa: CASSLRTGGAGVGETQYF
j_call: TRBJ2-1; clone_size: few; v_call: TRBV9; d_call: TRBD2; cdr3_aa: CASSLATSGIANEQFF
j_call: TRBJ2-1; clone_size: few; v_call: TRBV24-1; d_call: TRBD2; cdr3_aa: CATSDLKTSGSINNEQFF
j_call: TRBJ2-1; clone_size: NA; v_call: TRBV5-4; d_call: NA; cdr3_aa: CASSLITSKPHEQFF